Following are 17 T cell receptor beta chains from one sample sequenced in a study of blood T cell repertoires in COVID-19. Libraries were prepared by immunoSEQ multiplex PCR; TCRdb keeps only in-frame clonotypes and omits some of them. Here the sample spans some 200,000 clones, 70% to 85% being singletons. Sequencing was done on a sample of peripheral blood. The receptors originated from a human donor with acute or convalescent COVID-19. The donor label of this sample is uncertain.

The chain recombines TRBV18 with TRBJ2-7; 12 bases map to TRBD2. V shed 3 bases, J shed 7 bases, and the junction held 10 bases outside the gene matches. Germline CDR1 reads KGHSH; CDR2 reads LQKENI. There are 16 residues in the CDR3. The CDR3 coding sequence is TGTGCCAGCTCACCCCCGCTAGCGGGAGGGTCCGGAGAGCAGTACTTC. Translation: CASSPPLAGGSGEQYF. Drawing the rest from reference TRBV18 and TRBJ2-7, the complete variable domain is NAGVMQNPRHLVRRRGQEARLRCSPMKGHSHVYWYRQLPEEGLKFMVYLQKENIIDESGMPKERFSAEFPKEGPSILRIQQVVRGDSAAYFCASSPPLAGGSGEQYFGPGTRLTVT.

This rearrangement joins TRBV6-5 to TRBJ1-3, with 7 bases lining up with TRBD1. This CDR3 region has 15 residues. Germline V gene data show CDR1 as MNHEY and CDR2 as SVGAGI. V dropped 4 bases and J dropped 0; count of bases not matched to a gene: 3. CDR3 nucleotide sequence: TGTGCCAGCAGTTCGACAGGGCACTCTGGAAACACCATATATTTT. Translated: CASSSTGHSGNTIYF.

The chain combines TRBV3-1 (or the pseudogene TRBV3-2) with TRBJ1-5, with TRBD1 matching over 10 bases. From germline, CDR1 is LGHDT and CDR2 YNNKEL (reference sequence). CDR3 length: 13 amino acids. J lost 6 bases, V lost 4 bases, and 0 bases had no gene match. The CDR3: CASSRDRGQPQHF. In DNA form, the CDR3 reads TGTGCCAGCAGCCGGGACAGGGGTCAGCCCCAGCATTTT.

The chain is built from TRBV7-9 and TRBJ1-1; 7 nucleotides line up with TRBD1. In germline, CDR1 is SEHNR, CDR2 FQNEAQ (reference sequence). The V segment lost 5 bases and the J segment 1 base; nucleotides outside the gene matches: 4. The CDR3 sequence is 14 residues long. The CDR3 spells CASSHRDRNTEAFF. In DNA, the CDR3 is TGTGCCAGCAGCCACCGGGACAGGAACACTGAAGCTTTCTTT.

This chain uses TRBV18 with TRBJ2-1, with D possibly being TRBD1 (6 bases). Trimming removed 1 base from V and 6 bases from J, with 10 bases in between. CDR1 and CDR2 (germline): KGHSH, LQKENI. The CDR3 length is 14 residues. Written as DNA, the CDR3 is TGTGCCAGCTCACCACAAACAGGGAGCAATGAGCAGTTCTTC. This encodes CASSPQTGSNEQFF. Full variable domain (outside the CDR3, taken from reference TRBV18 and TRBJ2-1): NAGVMQNPRHLVRRRGQEARLRCSPMKGHSHVYWYRQLPEEGLKFMVYLQKENIIDESGMPKERFSAEFPKEGPSILRIQQVVRGDSAAYFCASSPQTGSNEQFFGPGTRLTVL.

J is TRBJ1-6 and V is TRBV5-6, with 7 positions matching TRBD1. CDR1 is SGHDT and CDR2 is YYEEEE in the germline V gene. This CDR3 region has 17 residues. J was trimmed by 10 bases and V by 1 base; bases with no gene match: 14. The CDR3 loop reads CASSLFRQGRGRSPLHF. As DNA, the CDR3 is TGTGCCAGCAGCTTGTTCAGACAGGGCAGAGGGAGATCACCCCTCCACTTT.

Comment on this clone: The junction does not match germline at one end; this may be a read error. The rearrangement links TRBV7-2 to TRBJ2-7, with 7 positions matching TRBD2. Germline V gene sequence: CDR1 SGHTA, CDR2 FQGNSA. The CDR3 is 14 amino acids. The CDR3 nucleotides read TGTGCCAGCAGCCTAGCGGTAGTTACCTACGAGCAGTACTTC. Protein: CASSLAVVTYEQYF.

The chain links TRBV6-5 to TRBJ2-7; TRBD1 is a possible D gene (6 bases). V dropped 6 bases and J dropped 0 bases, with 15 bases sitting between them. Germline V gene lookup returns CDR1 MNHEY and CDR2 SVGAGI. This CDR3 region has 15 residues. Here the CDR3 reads CASRASGQSSYEQYF. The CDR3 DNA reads TGTGCCAGCAGGGCCTCCGGACAGTCCTCCTACGAGCAGTACTTC.

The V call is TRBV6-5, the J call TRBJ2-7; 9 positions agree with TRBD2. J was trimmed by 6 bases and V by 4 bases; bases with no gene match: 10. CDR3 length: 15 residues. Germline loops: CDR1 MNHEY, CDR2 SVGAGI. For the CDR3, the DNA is TGTGCCAGCAGTTTAATGGCGGGAGGGCTGGGCGAGCAGTACTTC. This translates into CASSLMAGGLGEQYF.

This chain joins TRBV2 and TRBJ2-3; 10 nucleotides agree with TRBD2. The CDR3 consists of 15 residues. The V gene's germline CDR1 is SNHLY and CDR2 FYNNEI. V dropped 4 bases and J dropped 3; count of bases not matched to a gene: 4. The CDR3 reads CASSASSGRTDTQYF. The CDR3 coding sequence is TGTGCCAGCAGTGCTAGTAGCGGGAGGACAGATACGCAGTATTTT.

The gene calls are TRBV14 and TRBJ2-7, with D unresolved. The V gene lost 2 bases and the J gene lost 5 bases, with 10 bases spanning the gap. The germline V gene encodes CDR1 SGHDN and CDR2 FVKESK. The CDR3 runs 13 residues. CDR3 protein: CASSQPRSNEQYF. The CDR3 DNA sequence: TGTGCCAGCAGCCAACCCCGGTCTAACGAGCAGTACTTC. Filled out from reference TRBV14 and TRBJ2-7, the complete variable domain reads EAGVTQFPSHSVIEKGQTVTLRCDPISGHDNLYWYRRVMGKEIKFLLHFVKESKQDESGMPNNRFLAERTGGTYSTLKVQPAELEDSGVYFCASSQPRSNEQYFGPGTRLTVT.

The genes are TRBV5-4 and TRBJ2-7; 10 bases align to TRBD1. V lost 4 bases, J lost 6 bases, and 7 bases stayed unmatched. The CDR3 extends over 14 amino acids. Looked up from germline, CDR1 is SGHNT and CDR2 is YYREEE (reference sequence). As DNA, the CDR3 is TGTGCCAGCAGCAGAGGACAGGGGGATGGCGAGCAGTACTTC. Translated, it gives CASSRGQGDGEQYF.

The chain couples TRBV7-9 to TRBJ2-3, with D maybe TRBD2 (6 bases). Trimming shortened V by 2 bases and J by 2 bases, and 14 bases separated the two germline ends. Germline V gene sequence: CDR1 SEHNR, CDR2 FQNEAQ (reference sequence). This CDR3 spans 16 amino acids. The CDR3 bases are TGTGCCAGCAGCTTAAGACGGGAGAGCCCCACAGATACGCAGTATTTT. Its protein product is CASSLRRESPTDTQYF. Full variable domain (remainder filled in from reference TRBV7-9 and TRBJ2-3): DTGVSQNPRHKITKRGQNVTFRCDPISEHNRLYWYRQTLGQGPEFLTYFQNEAQLEKSRLLSDRFSAERPKGSFSTLEIQRTEQGDSAMYLCASSLRRESPTDTQYFGPGTRLTVL.

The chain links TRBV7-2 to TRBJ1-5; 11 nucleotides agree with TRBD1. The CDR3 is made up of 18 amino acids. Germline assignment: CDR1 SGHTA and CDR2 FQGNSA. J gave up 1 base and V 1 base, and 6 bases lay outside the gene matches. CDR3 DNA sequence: TGTGCCAGCAGCTTAGGGACAGGGGGCCCCTTAAGCAATCAGCCCCAGCATTTT. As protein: CASSLGTGGPLSNQPQHF.

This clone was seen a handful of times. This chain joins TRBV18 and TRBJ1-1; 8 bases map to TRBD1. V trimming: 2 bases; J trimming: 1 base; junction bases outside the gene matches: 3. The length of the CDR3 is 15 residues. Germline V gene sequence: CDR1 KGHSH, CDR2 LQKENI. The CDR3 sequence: CASSPTTGGNTEAFF. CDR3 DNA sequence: TGTGCCAGCTCACCAACTACAGGGGGGAACACTGAAGCTTTCTTT.

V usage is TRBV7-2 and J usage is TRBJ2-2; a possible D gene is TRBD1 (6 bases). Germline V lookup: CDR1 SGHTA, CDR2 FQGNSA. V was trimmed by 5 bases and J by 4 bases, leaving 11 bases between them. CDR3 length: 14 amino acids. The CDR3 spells CASSHGTSTGELFF. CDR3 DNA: TGTGCCAGCAGCCATGGGACATCCACCGGGGAGCTGTTTTTT.

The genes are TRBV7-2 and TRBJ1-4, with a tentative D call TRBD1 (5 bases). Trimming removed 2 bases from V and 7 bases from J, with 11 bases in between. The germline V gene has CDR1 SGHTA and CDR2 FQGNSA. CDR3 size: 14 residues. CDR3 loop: CASSLSKGIEKLFF. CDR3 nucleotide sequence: TGTGCCAGCAGCTTATCCAAGGGGATTGAAAAACTGTTTTTT.